A few counts support the clone carrying this T cell receptor (beta chain). The sample comes from a study of T-cell memory formation after mild COVID-19. TCRdb re-called the 5' RACE reads with MiXCR, one entry per CDR3 protein. The sample consists of about 470,000 distinct CDR3 sequences, about 18% of them appearing once. CDR1 and CDR2 (germline): LNHDA, SQIVND (reference sequence). The CDR3 spans 18 residues. V was trimmed by 0 bases and J by 0 bases, leaving 16 bases between them. The sample consisted of PBMCs or a T cell subset sorted from them (not recorded which). This chain uses TRBV19 with TRBJ2-3; D perhaps matches TRBD1 (7 bases). The source of this sequence is an adult woman who had mild COVID-19 (a few samples of this study predate the infection). Cell type and time point are not known. The CDR3 DNA is TGTGCCAGTAGTATAGATTTATACAGGGGAGGTAGCACAGATACGCAGTATTTT. It codes for CASSIDLYRGGSTDTQYF.